What follows are 17 T cell receptor beta chains derived from one specimen sequenced in a study of cytomegalovirus exposure and HLA in healthy donors. 13 Jbeta primers and 60 Vbeta primers were used for the PCR. The method was immunoSEQ multiplex PCR; TCRdb's version includes in-frame clones alone and lacks a portion of them. The sample yields about 170,000 clones, roughly four fifths seen once. Sample: PBMCs. The receptor source for this set is a woman in her twenties or thirties in good health and CMV-seropositive.

V is TRBV5-6 and J is TRBJ2-5; possibly TRBD2 for D (6 bases). The J call is uncertain, as TRBJ2-7 better fits the DNA end. The germline gives CDR1 SGHDT, CDR2 YYEEEE. This CDR3 region has 15 residues. The CDR3 bases are TGTGCCAGCAGCTTTGGTCTAGCGTCCTCCTACGAGCAGTACTTC. Protein product: CASSFGLASSYEQYF.

The V call is TRBV5-1, the J call TRBJ2-1; weak D call: TRBD1 (6 bases). The CDR3 is 13 amino acids. V was shortened by 0 bases and J by 7 bases, with 8 bases between the two germline ends. Germline V gene data show CDR1 as SGHRS and CDR2 as YFSETQ. CDR3 DNA: TGCGCCAGCAGCTTGGGTCAGGGGAATGAGCAGTTCTTC. Translating it yields CASSLGQGNEQFF.

The chain combines TRBV5-1 with TRBJ1-6; D is uncertain. Germline CDR1 and CDR2: SGHRS and YFSETQ. V gave up 4 bases and J gave up 6 bases, with 14 bases separating them. The CDR3 length is 15 residues. In nucleotides, the CDR3 is TGCGCCAGCAGCCTTAAGGACGGACTTAATTCACCCCTCCACTTT. Amino acids: CASSLKDGLNSPLHF.

The rearrangement uses TRBV7-7 and TRBJ1-6, with D perhaps TRBD1 (6 bases). This CDR3 is 14 amino acids long. Germline CDR1 reads SSHAT; CDR2 reads FNYEAQ (reference sequence). V was pared by 3 bases and J by 6 bases, with 9 bases between. As DNA, the CDR3 is TGTGCCAGCAGCTTCCGGACAGCTAATTCACCCCTCCACTTT. Translation: CASSFRTANSPLHF. Drawing the rest from reference TRBV7-7 and TRBJ1-6, the complete variable domain is GAGVSQSPRYKVTKRGQDVTLRCDPISSHATLYWYQQALGQGPEFLTYFNYEAQPDKSGLPSDRFSAERPEGSISTLTIQRTEQRDSAMYRCASSFRTANSPLHFGNGTRLTVT.

The V call is TRBV6-5, the J call TRBJ1-1; D ambiguous. Germline CDR1 reads MNHEY; CDR2 reads SVGAGI. CDR3 length equals 14 residues. V dropped 3 bases and J dropped 1 base, with 9 bases sitting between them. The CDR3 coding sequence is TGTGCCAGCAGTTATAATCGGGAGAACACTGAAGCTTTCTTT. Encoded protein: CASSYNRENTEAFF.

This clone was counted a few times. The rearrangement uses TRBV5-4 and TRBJ1-1; TRBD1 is a possible D gene (6 bases). CDR1 is SGHNT, CDR2 YYREEE, per germline (reference sequence). This CDR3 has 15 amino acids. Trimming took off 4 bases at V and 1 base at J, with 14 bases between the two ends. CDR3 DNA sequence: TGTGCCAGCAGCCTTTTTAAGACAGGGAACACTGAAGCTTTCTTT. Translated: CASSLFKTGNTEAFF.

The chain couples TRBV9 to TRBJ1-4, with TRBD1 as a possible D gene (5 bases). V lost 3 bases and J 5 bases, leaving 20 bases between the germline ends. CDR1 is SGDLS, CDR2 YYNGEE, per germline. The CDR3 covers 17 residues. The CDR3 spells CASSAEGRRIRNEKLFF. The CDR3 region has the DNA TGTGCCAGCAGCGCGGAGGGGAGGCGCATCCGAAATGAAAAACTGTTTTTT. The entire variable domain, with the rest obtained from reference TRBV9 and TRBJ1-4, is as follows: DSGVTQTPKHLITATGQRVTLRCSPRSGDLSVYWYQQSLDQGLQFLIQYYNGEERAKGNILERFSAQQFPDLHSELNLSSLELGDSALYFCASSAEGRRIRNEKLFFGSGTQLSVL.

CDR3 residues: CASSLALMGTASTDTQYF. The CDR3 bases are TGTGCCAGCAGCTTGGCCCTAATGGGGACAGCTAGCACAGATACGCAGTATTTT. The chain is built from TRBV5-6 and TRBJ2-3; 7 nucleotides match TRBD1. The germline CDR1 and CDR2 sequences are SGHDT and YYEEEE. The V segment lost 0 bases and the J segment 0 bases; nucleotides outside the gene matches: 10. The CDR3 is made up of 18 amino acids.

The V and J genes are TRBV28 and TRBJ1-2; 8 bases agree with TRBD1. V shed 6 bases and J 5 bases; nucleotides not matched to a gene: 11. There are 15 residues in the CDR3. Germline CDR1 is MDHEN and CDR2 is SYDVKM. Here the CDR3 DNA reads TGTGCCAGCAGCACGACAGGGGCCCCTCCTTATGGCTACACCTTC. It translates to CASSTTGAPPYGYTF.

V gene TRBV28 combines with J gene TRBJ2-2; weak D call: TRBD1 (6 bases). Trimming removed 7 bases at V and 1 base at J, with 16 bases between. The germline V gene encodes CDR1 MDHEN and CDR2 SYDVKM. This CDR3 spans 16 amino acids. CDR3 nucleotides: TGTGCCAGCACCATCGGCATAGGGGGGAACACCGGGGAGCTGTTTTTT. Amino acid sequence: CASTIGIGGNTGELFF.

CDR3 region: CASSISRGALNQPQHF. CDR3 DNA sequence: TGTGCCAGTAGTATTTCGCGGGGTGCGCTCAATCAGCCCCAGCATTTT. V is TRBV19 and J is TRBJ1-5, with D unresolved. Between the trimmed V and J ends, which lost 3 bases and 3 bases, there was a span of 15 bases. Germline CDR1 and CDR2: LNHDA and SQIVND (reference sequence). This CDR3 is built from 16 residues.

The chain combines TRBV5-4 with TRBJ2-7; TRBD2 matches at 9 bases. The CDR3 covers 12 residues. V shed 3 bases and J 9 bases; nucleotides not matched to a gene: 4. The germline CDR1 and CDR2 sequences are SGHNT and YYREEE (reference sequence). In DNA form, the CDR3 reads TGTGCCAGCAGCTCAGGCGGGGGGGGGCAGTACTTC. Translation gives CASSSGGGGQYF.

The V and J genes are TRBV9 and TRBJ1-4, with D maybe TRBD1 (6 bases). CDR3 length: 15 residues. Germline V CDR1 and CDR2: SGDLS, YYNGEE. V lost 4 bases and J lost 5, with 15 bases in between. The CDR3 nucleotides read TGTGCCAGCAGCCCACTCAGGACAGCAAATGAAAAACTGTTTTTT. Translated, it gives CASSPLRTANEKLFF. The full variable domain, with the rest looked up from reference TRBV9 and TRBJ1-4, is DSGVTQTPKHLITATGQRVTLRCSPRSGDLSVYWYQQSLDQGLQFLIQYYNGEERAKGNILERFSAQQFPDLHSELNLSSLELGDSALYFCASSPLRTANEKLFFGSGTQLSVL.

Here the CDR3 DNA reads TGCGCCAGCAGCCAAGACGCCTTTTCGGGAGAGACCCAGTACTTC. This sequence encodes CASSQDAFSGETQYF. The chain carries TRBV4-3 and TRBJ2-5; D is unclear. V lost 0 bases and J 4 bases, leaving 12 bases between the germline ends. The CDR3 has 15 amino acids. Germline CDR1 and CDR2: LGHNA and YSLEER.

This clone occurred a few times. The CDR3 DNA sequence: TGTGCCAGCAGCTTTGTTACCGGGGGGGCAGACGGGGAGCTGTTTTTT. It is translated as CASSFVTGGADGELFF. This chain links TRBV7-2 with TRBJ2-2, with TRBD2 matching 8 bases. The V segment lost 3 bases and the J segment 7 bases; nucleotides outside the gene matches: 10. This CDR3 spans 16 amino acids. The germline V gene has CDR1 SGHTA and CDR2 FQGNSA.

CDR3 residues: CAWSVNSRNTIYF. The CDR3 coding sequence is TGTGCCTGGAGCGTTAACAGTCGAAACACCATATATTTT. This chain connects TRBV30 to TRBJ1-3; D uncertain. Germline V gene sequence: CDR1 GTSNPN, CDR2 SVGIG (reference sequence). The CDR3 is 13 residues long. V gave up 3 bases and J gave up 5 bases, with 11 bases separating them.

V and J are TRBV6-5 and TRBJ2-7; 14 bases fit TRBD2. Trimming took 8 bases from V and 10 from J; bases not matched to a gene: 13. This CDR3 has 15 residues. Germline V gene data show CDR1 as MNHEY and CDR2 as SVGAGI. This CDR3 reads CASGRSGTSGGRQYF. DNA for the CDR3: TGTGCCAGCGGACGATCCGGGACTAGCGGGGGCCGTCAGTACTTC.